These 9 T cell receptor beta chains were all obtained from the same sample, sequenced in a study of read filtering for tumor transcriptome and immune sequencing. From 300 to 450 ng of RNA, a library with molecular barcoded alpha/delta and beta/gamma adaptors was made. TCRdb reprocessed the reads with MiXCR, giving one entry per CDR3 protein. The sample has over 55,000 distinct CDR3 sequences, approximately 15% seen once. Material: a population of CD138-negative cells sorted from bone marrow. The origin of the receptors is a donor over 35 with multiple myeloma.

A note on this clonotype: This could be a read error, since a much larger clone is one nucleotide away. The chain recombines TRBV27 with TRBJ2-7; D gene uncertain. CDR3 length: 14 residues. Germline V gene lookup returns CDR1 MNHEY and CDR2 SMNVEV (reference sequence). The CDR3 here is CASSSGIGPYQQYF. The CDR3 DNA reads TGTGCCAGCAGCAGTGGGATAGGGCCCTACCAGCAGTACTTC.

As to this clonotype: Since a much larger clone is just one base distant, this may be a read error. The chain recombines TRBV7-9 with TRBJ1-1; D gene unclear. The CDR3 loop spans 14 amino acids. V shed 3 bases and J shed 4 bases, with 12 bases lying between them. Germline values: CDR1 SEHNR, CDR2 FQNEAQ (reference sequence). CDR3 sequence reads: CASSFQVSGTEAFF. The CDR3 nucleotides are TGTGCCAGCAGCTTTCAGGTCTCGGGCACTGAAGCTTTCTTT.

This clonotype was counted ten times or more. The DNA for the CDR3 is TGTGCCAGCAATGACAGGTCTAATCAGCCCCAGCATTTT. Encoded protein: CASNDRSNQPQHF. The J gene is TRBJ1-5, the V gene TRBV6-1, with a tentative D call TRBD1 (6 bases). This CDR3 is 13 amino acids long. Germline lookup yields CDR1 MNHNS and CDR2 SASEGT. The V and J ends lost 7 bases and 4 bases respectively, with 11 bases between them.

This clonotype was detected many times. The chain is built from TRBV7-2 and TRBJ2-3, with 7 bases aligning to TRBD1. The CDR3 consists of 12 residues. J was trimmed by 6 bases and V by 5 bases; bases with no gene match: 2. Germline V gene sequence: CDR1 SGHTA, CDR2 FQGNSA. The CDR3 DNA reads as TGTGCCAGCAGCCAGGGGGTGGATACGCAGTATTTT. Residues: CASSQGVDTQYF.

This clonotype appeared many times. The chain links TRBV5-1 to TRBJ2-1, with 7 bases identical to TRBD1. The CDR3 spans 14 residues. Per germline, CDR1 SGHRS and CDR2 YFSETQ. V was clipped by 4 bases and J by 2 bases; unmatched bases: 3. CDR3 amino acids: CASSGQETYNEQFF. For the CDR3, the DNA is TGCGCCAGCAGCGGACAGGAAACCTACAATGAGCAGTTCTTC.

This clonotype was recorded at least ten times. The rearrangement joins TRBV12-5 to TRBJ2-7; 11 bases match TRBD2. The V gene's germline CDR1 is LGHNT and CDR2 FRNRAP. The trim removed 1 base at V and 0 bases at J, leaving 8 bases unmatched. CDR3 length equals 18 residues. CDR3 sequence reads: CASGLGLAGRMSSYEQYF. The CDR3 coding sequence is TGTGCTAGTGGTTTGGGACTAGCGGGACGCATGAGCTCCTACGAGCAGTACTTC.

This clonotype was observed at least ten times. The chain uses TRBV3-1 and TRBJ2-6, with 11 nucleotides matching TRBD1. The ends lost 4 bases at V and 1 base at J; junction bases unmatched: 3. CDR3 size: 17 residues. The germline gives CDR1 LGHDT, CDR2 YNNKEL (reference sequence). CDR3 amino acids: CASSPRDRGSGANVLTF. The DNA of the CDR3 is TGTGCCAGCAGCCCCCGGGACAGGGGGTCTGGGGCCAACGTCCTGACTTTC.

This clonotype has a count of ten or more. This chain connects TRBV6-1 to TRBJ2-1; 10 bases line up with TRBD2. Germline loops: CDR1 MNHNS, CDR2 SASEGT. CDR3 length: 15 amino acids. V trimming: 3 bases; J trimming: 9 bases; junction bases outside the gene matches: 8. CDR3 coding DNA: TGTGCCAGCAGTGAGCCCCCGGGACTAGCGCGTGAGCAGTTCTTC. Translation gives CASSEPPGLAREQFF.

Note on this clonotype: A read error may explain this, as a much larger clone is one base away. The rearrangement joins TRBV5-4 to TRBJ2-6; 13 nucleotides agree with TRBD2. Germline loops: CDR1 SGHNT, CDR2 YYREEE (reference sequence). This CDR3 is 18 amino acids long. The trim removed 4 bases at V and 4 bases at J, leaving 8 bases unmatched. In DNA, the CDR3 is TGTGCCAGCAGCCCTGAACTAGCGGGAGGGCCAGGGGCCAACGTCCTGACTTTC. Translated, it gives CASSPELAGGPGANVLTF.